These 7 T cell receptor beta chains came from one sample sequenced in a study of blood T cell repertoires in COVID-19 (TCRdb year 2020). The library was obtained by the immunoSEQ multiplex PCR assay. This immuneACCESS table, as held by TCRdb, lists in-frame sequences with V and J called but not all clones. Of the missing ones, under half trace to an unresolved V gene in checked studies; the others have no known cause. Recorded for this sample are more than 80,000 clones; 70% to 85% of them occurred a single time. Under 30% of the sample is taken by the ten largest. Material for sequencing was peripheral blood. All receptors come from an older woman in a cohort sampled during active or convalescent COVID-19.

The chain has TRBV6-5 and TRBJ2-1; TRBD1 might be the D (5 bases). The CDR3 has 15 residues. Deletions cut 4 bases from V and 2 bases from J, with 12 bases between. Germline CDR1 reads MNHEY; CDR2 reads SVGAGI. The CDR3 loop is CASSSQGRPYNEQFF. The CDR3 nucleotides are TGTGCCAGCAGTTCCCAGGGTAGACCCTACAATGAGCAGTTCTTC.

This sequence joins TRBV6-5 and TRBJ1-2; 7 nucleotides match TRBD1. Germline V gene lookup returns CDR1 MNHEY and CDR2 SVGAGI. This CDR3 spans 16 amino acids. V lost 0 bases to trimming and J lost 4 bases; unmatched junction nucleotides: 8. The CDR3 DNA follows: TGTGCCAGCAGTTACTCGTCTCCGACAGGGCGCTATGGCTACACCTTC. Its protein is CASSYSSPTGRYGYTF.

The CDR3: CAWTLTGGTGELFF. Written as DNA, the CDR3 is TGTGCCTGGACCCTTACAGGGGGCACCGGGGAGCTGTTTTTT. This chain joins TRBV30 and TRBJ2-2, with 8 nucleotides matching TRBD1. Losses at the gene ends were 4 bases for V and 4 bases for J; bases not matched to a gene: 5. Germline CDR1 is GTSNPN and CDR2 is SVGIG (reference sequence). The length of the CDR3 is 14 residues.

This clone was counted once. Other DNA sequences in the sample encode the same CDR3. The V call is TRBV4-1, the J call TRBJ2-3, with 7 bases that match TRBD1. V lost 1 base, J lost 2 bases, and 3 bases stayed unmatched. Germline CDR1 is MGHRA and CDR2 is YSYEKL. The CDR3 loop spans 15 amino acids. CDR3 residues: CASSQGDRYTDTQYF. DNA of the CDR3: TGCGCCAGCAGCCAAGGGGACAGATACACAGATACGCAGTATTTT.

The chain employs TRBV6-1 and TRBJ1-1, with a tentative D call TRBD1 (6 bases). Trimming removed 3 bases from V and 5 bases from J, with 16 bases in between. Per germline, CDR1 MNHNS and CDR2 SASEGT. The CDR3 covers 15 residues. CDR3 sequence reads: CASSEGHLATTEAFF. DNA for the CDR3: TGTGCCAGCAGTGAGGGACACCTGGCCACGACTGAAGCTTTCTTT.

This clone has just a few counts. The rearrangement links TRBV11-3 to TRBJ2-7; TRBD2 might be the D (6 bases). CDR1 is SGHNT and CDR2 is YENEEA in the germline V gene. Trimming left V 5 bases short and J 2 bases short, with 10 bases between. The CDR3 contains 13 residues. CDR3 residues: CASSRGAAYEQYF. The CDR3 DNA is TGTGCCAGCAGCCGCGGGGCGGCCTACGAGCAGTACTTC.

The chain carries TRBV12-3 or TRBV12-4 and TRBJ1-5, with a tentative D call TRBD1 (6 bases). Trimming took 0 bases from V and 13 from J, leaving 13 bases between them. The CDR3 length is 13 residues. CDR3 protein: CASSLARDIGQHF. CDR3 in DNA: TGTGCCAGCAGTTTAGCAAGGGACATCGGTCAGCATTTT.